Detailed here is one T cell receptor beta chain. Antigen: not known. A library of TCRbeta sequences, prepared with unique molecular identifiers, was generated. MiXCR, run by TCRdb on the PCR reads, gives a single entry per CDR3 protein. The sample lists approximately 4,600 distinct CDR3 sequences; 26% were seen once. The data are from a study of T-cell reconstitution after alpha-beta-depleted transplantation in children. Points from the study as a whole: T-cell numbers and diversity, one year after transplant, stemmed largely from T cells that were newly produced. In some patients, recipient T cells and intrathymic progenitors surviving conditioning explained high day-60 diversity.

The CDR3 has 15 residues. Losses at the gene ends were 6 bases for V and 1 base for J; bases not matched to a gene: 8. The chain employs TRBV12-3 or TRBV12-4 and TRBJ2-5, with 7 bases fitting TRBD2. This TCR was sampled from a male patient between 2 and 10 years old who had a stem cell transplant for acute lymphoblastic leukemia, so the T cells may come from the graft donor. Sequencing was performed on PBMCs, mostly from graft donor cells, taken 60 days after TCRalphabeta/CD19-depleted stem cell transplant. CDR3 sequence (DNA): TGTGCCAGCAGGCTCGGGGGGTCGACCCAAGAGACCCAGTACTTC. Its translation: CASRLGGSTQETQYF.